This T cell receptor beta chain was sequenced during a study of blood T cell repertoires in COVID-19. Study context: Samples representing acute and convalescent COVID-19 were sourced from the United States, Italy and Spain. The cDNA or gDNA used as material had been derived from T cells, B-cell-depleted T cells, or PBMCs.

Here immunoSEQ multiplex PCR was the method, and the copy in TCRdb shows in-frame clones only, minus some. Among approximately 330,000 clones listed, almost 90% were seen once. The CDR3 loop spans 16 amino acids. CDR1 and CDR2 from the germline V gene are SGDLS and YYNGEE. J lost 4 bases, V lost 0 bases, and 4 bases had no gene match. Seattle-derived patients entered the study during active infection and were followed longitudinally. Sequencing used peripheral blood. This chain links TRBV9 with TRBJ2-2; 9 bases fit TRBD2. The TCR originated in a middle-aged woman with COVID-19, enrolled during active disease. The CDR3 loop is CASSVAAGGSTGELFF. The CDR3, as DNA: TGTGCCAGCAGCGTAGCAGCGGGGGGCAGCACCGGGGAGCTGTTTTTT.